The 11 T cell receptor beta chains below come from one sample, sequenced in a study of T cells in Graves' hyperthyroidism and ophthalmopathy. Amplified regions were TCR beta CDR3 sequences from RNA transcripts. RT-PCR in the first round (using the HTBI primer set) targeted the TCR CDR3. A single record per CDR3 protein comes from TCRdb applying MiXCR to the multiplex PCR reads. Among hundreds of thousands of distinct CDR3 sequences listed, 20% were seen once. Sequencing used blood. The origin of the receptors is a man aged 30 to 45 with Graves' ophthalmopathy.

CDR3 region: CAISETGASNQPQHF. CDR3 in DNA: TGTGCCATCAGTGAGACAGGGGCGAGCAATCAGCCCCAGCATTTT. This chain uses TRBV10-3 with TRBJ1-5; 7 bases are shared with TRBD1. V shed 2 bases, J shed 1 base, and the junction held 2 bases outside the gene matches. Germline V lookup: CDR1 ENHRY, CDR2 SYGVKD. The CDR3 has 15 amino acids.

The chain couples TRBV9 to TRBJ2-3; D is possibly TRBD2 (5 bases). The CDR3 length is 16 residues. Germline CDR1 and CDR2: SGDLS and YYNGEE. V was cut by 4 bases and J by 5 bases, with 20 bases left in between. The CDR3 bases are TGTGCCAGCAGCAAACAATCTCGGGGTGGGGAAGATACGCAGTATTTT. Residues: CASSKQSRGGEDTQYF.

This clonotype was seen more than once but under ten times. The rearrangement uses TRBV30 and TRBJ2-2; D is ambiguous. Between the trimmed V and J ends, which lost 2 bases and 2 bases, there was a span of 6 bases. The CDR3 loop spans 13 amino acids. CDR1 and CDR2 from the germline V gene are GTSNPN and SVGIG (reference sequence). The CDR3 region has the DNA TGTGCCTGGAGTCCCCCTAACACCGGGGAGCTGTTTTTT. Translating it yields CAWSPPNTGELFF.

There are many counts of this clonotype. This sequence joins TRBV18 and TRBJ2-7, with 8 positions matching TRBD1. Trimming removed 6 bases from V and 7 bases from J; junction bases left unmatched: 11. The CDR3 runs to 14 residues. Germline CDR1 reads KGHSH; CDR2 reads LQKENI. CDR3 region: CASSGDRTTGEQYF. CDR3 bases: TGTGCCAGCTCTGGGGACAGGACCACGGGAGAGCAGTACTTC.

This clonotype has more than one count but fewer than ten. The J gene is TRBJ2-1, the V gene TRBV2; TRBD1 aligns across 7 bases. The CDR3 runs 13 residues. The J segment lost 6 bases and the V segment lost 11 bases, leaving 10 bases of the junction unmatched. The V gene's germline CDR1 is SNHLY and CDR2 FYNNEI. Here the CDR3 reads CACFRDSLNEQFF. The CDR3 nucleotides read TGTGCCTGTTTCCGGGACAGCCTCAATGAGCAGTTCTTC.

The genes are TRBV27 and TRBJ2-3, with 13 nucleotides matching TRBD2. Losses at the gene ends were 5 bases for V and 2 bases for J; bases not matched to a gene: 4. The CDR3 length is 16 residues. Looked up from germline, CDR1 is MNHEY and CDR2 is SMNVEV (reference sequence). The CDR3 bases are TGTGCCAGCAGTCCAGGGACTAGCGGGATCACAGATACGCAGTATTTT. It yields the protein CASSPGTSGITDTQYF.

Only a few counts were recorded for this clonotype. The CDR3 nucleotides read TGTGCCAGCAGCCCCCTGGGACTTAGCACAGATACGCAGTATTTT. Amino acid sequence: CASSPLGLSTDTQYF. The V gene is TRBV3-1, the J gene TRBJ2-3, with D perhaps TRBD2 (6 bases). This CDR3 region has 15 residues. The germline V gene encodes CDR1 LGHDT and CDR2 YNNKEL (reference sequence). V lost 4 bases, J lost 0 bases, and 11 bases lay in between.

The gene calls are TRBV9 and TRBJ2-1, with a tentative D call TRBD1 (5 bases). CDR1 and CDR2 (germline): SGDLS, YYNGEE. V gave up 5 bases and J gave up 8 bases, with 11 bases separating them. This CDR3 is 12 amino acids long. The CDR3 DNA follows: TGTGCCAGCAGTAGCAGGGTGCATGAGCAGTTCTTC. Its translation: CASSSRVHEQFF.

The rearrangement uses TRBV10-2 and TRBJ1-5; tentative D call: TRBD1 (5 bases). V lost 7 bases and J lost 7, with 14 bases in between. Germline values: CDR1 WSHSY, CDR2 SAAADI. CDR3 length equals 13 residues. The CDR3 nucleotides are TGCGCCAGCAAGCGCGTGGGGGGGCAGCCCCAGCATTTT. Its translation is CASKRVGGQPQHF.

The chain carries TRBV7-9 and TRBJ1-4; 7 bases line up with TRBD1. The V gene's germline CDR1 is SEHNR and CDR2 FQNEAQ (reference sequence). V shed 2 bases, J shed 3 bases, and the junction held 6 bases outside the gene matches. This CDR3 is built from 16 residues. The CDR3 DNA sequence: TGTGCCAGCAGCTTATCCTGGGACAGCTCTAATGAAAAACTGTTTTTT. Translation gives CASSLSWDSSNEKLFF.

The J gene is TRBJ1-1, the V gene TRBV10-3, with D perhaps matching TRBD1 (5 bases). The germline V gene encodes CDR1 ENHRY and CDR2 SYGVKD. The CDR3 covers 14 residues. V was trimmed by 4 bases and J by 10 bases, leaving 19 bases between them. DNA for the CDR3: TGTGCCATCAGTGCGGGGGACCGTCGACCGGGAGCTTTCTTT. As protein: CAISAGDRRPGAFF.